This is a list of T cell receptor beta chains from one sample in a study of T cells expressing NK-cell markers. TCRdb re-called the 5' RACE reads; one entry per CDR3 protein, DNA not given. The sample's table shows hundreds of thousands of distinct CDR3 sequences. The source material was blood T cells: a sorted CD56 or NKG2C T cell subset, CD4+ or CD8+ T cells, or bulk PBMC T cells (not recorded which). These TCRs come from a man aged 18 to 69 in good health. Both conserved end residues are part of each CDR3.

CDR3aa | j_gene | v_gene
CASSEALRGRSTYGYTF | TRBJ1-2 | TRBV2
CSAREGTGGYEQYF | TRBJ2-7 | TRBV20-1
CSVGRGYGGSLGKLFF | TRBJ1-4 | TRBV29-1
CASSSGTGGFGTDTQYF | TRBJ2-3 | TRBV5-6
CASSVGAGPGEQYF | TRBJ2-7 | TRBV9
CASSEWGAGKASDTQYF | TRBJ2-3 | TRBV25-1
CASSQGRRGLRFSGNTIYF | TRBJ1-3 | TRBV14
CASRPDRAGNTEAFF | TRBJ1-1 | TRBV2
CATSESGTTNTGELFF | TRBJ2-2 | TRBV24-1
CASSPRQGLAGDYNEQFF | TRBJ2-1 | TRBV6-1
CASSFGFQETQYF | TRBJ2-5 | TRBV5-1
CSARGGDRVGKNIQYF | TRBJ2-4 | TRBV20-1
CASSFGDLISGNEQFF | TRBJ2-1 | TRBV12-3/TRBV12-4
CASSLGADSYKSYTF | TRBJ1-2 | TRBV6-5
CASSAYRMQETQYF | TRBJ2-5 | TRBV7-2
CASSIRKGWTDTQYF | TRBJ2-3 | TRBV19
CASSQTGQGGAFF | TRBJ1-1 | TRBV3-1
CASNGRQNSPLHF | TRBJ1-6 | TRBV6-1
CASSPRTSLDTQYF | TRBJ2-3 | TRBV3-1
CAISEGTSVDTQYF | TRBJ2-3 | TRBV10-3
CASSYDSQWATEAFF | TRBJ1-1 | TRBV6-5
CASSSRAGRSYNEQFF | TRBJ2-1 | TRBV7-8
CASSATRTITSINEQFF | TRBJ2-1 | TRBV7-2
CASSSRPGQGERETQYF | TRBJ2-5 | TRBV7-9
CASGARGYEQYF | TRBJ2-7 | TRBV2
CASSLVGGGELFF | TRBJ2-2 | TRBV7-6
CASRPGLAGHRTDTQYF | TRBJ2-3 | TRBV12-3/TRBV12-4
CASSAEGVTGELFF | TRBJ2-2 | TRBV2
CASSQESRGLYGYTF | TRBJ1-2 | TRBV3-1
CASSPKPRGLEEKLFF | TRBJ1-4 | TRBV11-2
CASRLPTSGGADTQYF | TRBJ2-3 | TRBV6-1
CASGLAGEGDTQYF | TRBJ2-3 | TRBV2
CASSLAGEGETQYF | TRBJ2-5 | TRBV7-6
CASSYQGLRGHSPLHF | TRBJ1-6 | TRBV6-5
CASSPKGSQYF | TRBJ2-3 | TRBV12-3/TRBV12-4
CSGLRGGQVYEQYF | TRBJ2-7 | TRBV20-1
CASSFAGILGEQYF | TRBJ2-7 | TRBV7-2
CASSRTGPSGNTIYF | TRBJ1-3 | TRBV5-5
CASSRGGQGSYEQFF | TRBJ2-1 | TRBV14
CASSQPSTGTGELFF | TRBJ2-2 | TRBV11-2
CASSPGGHSSYEQYF | TRBJ2-7 | TRBV12-3/TRBV12-4
CATAPSDLSTDTQYF | TRBJ2-3 | TRBV10-3
CSARTWTSGASGGETQYF | TRBJ2-5 | TRBV20-1